This paragraph reports one TCR beta chain. Its target is unknown. The data stem from a study of Ad26.COV2.S vaccination and SARS-CoV-2 variants. Study as a whole: Sample donor was a member of the COV1001 Ad26.COV2.S trial arm. Findings and caveats of the study: Vaccinees and placebo recipients showed similar non-spike TCR breadth. Substantial response breadth was reportedly seen for spike-specific CD8+ and CD4+ T cells after vaccination.

The CDR3 is 13 residues long. The V and J ends lost 8 bases and 0 bases, in that order; junction bases with no gene match: 1. Clones were read by immunoSEQ multiplex PCR, and TCRdb kept only the in-frame ones, dropping some. The profile covers some 520,000 clones, with around nine tenths appearing a single time and 10% to 15% taken by the ten largest. Documented treatment: 15 to 20 received Ad26.COV2.S at low or high dose, single or two shots; several received placebo; per-sample allocation not given. All samples were drawn on day 63, counting from the first vaccine or placebo injection. This adult donor, from Boston, was 18-55 years old.

The source was peripheral blood, collected in a trial of Ad26.COV2.S vaccine versus placebo. This clonotype was obtained from a person aged 18 to 59 who received the Ad26.COV2.S COVID-19 vaccine or a placebo. V gene TRBV12-3 or TRBV12-4 combines with J gene TRBJ2-1, with 7 bases aligning to TRBD2. This CDR3 is CASGGGSYNEQFF. CDR3 DNA sequence: TGTGCCAGCGGCGGGGGCTCCTACAATGAGCAGTTCTTC.